This T cell receptor (beta chain) was recorded in a study of cytomegalovirus exposure and HLA in healthy donors. The CDR3 length is 13 residues. V lost 4 bases and J 1 base, leaving 7 bases between the germline ends. The germline V gene encodes CDR1 KGHSH and CDR2 LQKENI. Using immunoSEQ multiplex PCR, the repertoire was profiled, and TCRdb retains in-frame clones only, with some absent. Counted here are about 140,000 clones, approximately 82% occurring once; the ten biggest clones make up about 27%. The receptor was isolated from a man aged 25 to 40 in good health and CMV-seropositive. Source material: PBMCs. The chain combines TRBV18 with TRBJ2-5; D is perhaps TRBD1 (6 bases). CDR3 in DNA: TGTGCCAGCTCACGGGACACCCAAGAGACCCAGTACTTC. Its translation is CASSRDTQETQYF. Full variable domain (missing parts from reference TRBV18 and TRBJ2-5): NAGVMQNPRHLVRRRGQEARLRCSPMKGHSHVYWYRQLPEEGLKFMVYLQKENIIDESGMPKERFSAEFPKEGPSILRIQQVVRGDSAAYFCASSRDTQETQYFGPGTRLLVL.